This T cell receptor beta chain is drawn from a study of blood T cells in healthy people across ages. Study as a whole: There was about one barcoded beta molecule captured by template switching per two T cells.

Every sample had a minimum of 6 million PBMCs isolated. The length of the CDR3 is 14 residues. Together with a sample-barcoded 5' primer, a J-beta primer mix was included in a second PCR lasting about 7 to 12 cycles. Each TCR beta cDNA got a 12-nucleotide random molecular identifier. TCRdb analysed the 5' RACE reads with MiXCR anew, one entry per CDR3 protein. The table has over 500,000 distinct CDR3 sequences, around 50% seen once. The sequence came from a woman aged 80 or over in good health. Sample: blood. The chain has TRBV12-3 or TRBV12-4 and TRBJ2-4; 7 nucleotides line up with TRBD1. The DNA matches TRBJ2-5 better at its end, which makes the J call doubtful. This chain's CDR3 is CASSLGQGVETQYF. The DNA for the CDR3 is TGTGCCAGCAGTTTAGGGCAGGGGGTAGAGACCCAGTACTTC.